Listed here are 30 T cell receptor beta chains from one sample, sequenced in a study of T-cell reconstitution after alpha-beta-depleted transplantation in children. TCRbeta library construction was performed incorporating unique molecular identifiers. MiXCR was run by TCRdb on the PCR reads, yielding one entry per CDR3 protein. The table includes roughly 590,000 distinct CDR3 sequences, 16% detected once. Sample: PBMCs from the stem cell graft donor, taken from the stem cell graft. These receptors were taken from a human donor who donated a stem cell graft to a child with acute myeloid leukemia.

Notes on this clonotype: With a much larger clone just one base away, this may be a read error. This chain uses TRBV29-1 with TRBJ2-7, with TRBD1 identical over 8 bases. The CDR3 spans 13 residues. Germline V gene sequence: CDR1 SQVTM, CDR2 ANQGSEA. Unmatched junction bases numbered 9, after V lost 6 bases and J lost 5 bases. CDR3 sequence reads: CSVLQGDVHEQYF. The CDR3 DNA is TGCAGCGTCCTACAGGGGGATGTCCACGAGCAGTACTTC.

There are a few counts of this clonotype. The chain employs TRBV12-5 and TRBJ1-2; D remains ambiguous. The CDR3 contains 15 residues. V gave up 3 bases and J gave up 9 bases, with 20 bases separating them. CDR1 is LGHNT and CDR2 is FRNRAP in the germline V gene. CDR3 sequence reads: CASGFYPGLRESYTF. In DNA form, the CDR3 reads TGTGCTAGTGGTTTTTACCCAGGCCTAAGGGAGAGCTACACCTTC. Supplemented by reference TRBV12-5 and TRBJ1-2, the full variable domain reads DARVTQTPRHKVTEMGQEVTMRCQPILGHNTVFWYRQTMMQGLELLAYFRNRAPLDDSGMPKDRFSAEMPDATLATLKIQPSEPRDSAVYFCASGFYPGLRESYTFGSGTRLTVV.

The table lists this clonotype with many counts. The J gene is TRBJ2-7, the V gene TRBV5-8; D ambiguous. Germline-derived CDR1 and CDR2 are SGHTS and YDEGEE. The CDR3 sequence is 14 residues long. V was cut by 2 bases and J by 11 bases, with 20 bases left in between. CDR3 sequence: CASSLRARPGLEYV. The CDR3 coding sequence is TGTGCCAGCAGCTTAAGGGCAAGACCTGGGTTAGAGTACGTC.

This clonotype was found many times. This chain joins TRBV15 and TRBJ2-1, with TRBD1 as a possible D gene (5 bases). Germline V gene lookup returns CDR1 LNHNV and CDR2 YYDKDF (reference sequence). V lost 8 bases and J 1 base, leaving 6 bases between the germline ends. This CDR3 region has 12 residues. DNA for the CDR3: TGTGCCACCTCAGGGTCCTACAATGAGCAGTTCTTC. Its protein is CATSGSYNEQFF.

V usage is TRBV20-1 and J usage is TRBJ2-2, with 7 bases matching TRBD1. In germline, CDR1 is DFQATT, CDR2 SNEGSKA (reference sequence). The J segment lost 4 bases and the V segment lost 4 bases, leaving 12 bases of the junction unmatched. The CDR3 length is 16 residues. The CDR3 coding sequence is TGCAGTGCTACCGCTTCCGGGACAGCCATCACCGGGGAGCTGTTTTTT. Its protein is CSATASGTAITGELFF.

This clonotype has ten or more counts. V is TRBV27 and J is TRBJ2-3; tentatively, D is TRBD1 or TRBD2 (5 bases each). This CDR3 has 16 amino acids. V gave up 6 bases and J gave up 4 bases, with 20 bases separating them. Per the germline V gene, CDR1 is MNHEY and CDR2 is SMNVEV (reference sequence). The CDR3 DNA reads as TGTGCCAGCAGCAATGGGGCTAGAGGGATCCCAGATACGCAGTATTTT. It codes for CASSNGARGIPDTQYF.

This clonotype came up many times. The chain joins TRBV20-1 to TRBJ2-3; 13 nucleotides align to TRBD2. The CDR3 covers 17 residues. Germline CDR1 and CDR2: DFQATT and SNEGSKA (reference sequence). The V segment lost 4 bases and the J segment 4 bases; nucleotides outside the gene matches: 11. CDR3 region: CSAKPGLAGLGADTQYF. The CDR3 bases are TGCAGTGCTAAACCGGGACTAGCGGGACTCGGCGCAGATACGCAGTATTTT.

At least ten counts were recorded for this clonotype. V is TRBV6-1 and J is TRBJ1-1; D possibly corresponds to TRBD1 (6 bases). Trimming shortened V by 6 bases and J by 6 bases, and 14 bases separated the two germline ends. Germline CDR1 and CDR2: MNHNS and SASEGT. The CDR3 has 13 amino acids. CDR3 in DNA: TGTGCCAGCAGCGCCGGGACAAGGGCTGAAGCTTTCTTT. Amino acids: CASSAGTRAEAFF.

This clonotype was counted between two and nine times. Here the CDR3 reads CASSYDPNTEAFF. DNA for the CDR3: TGTGCCAGCAGTTACGACCCCAACACTGAAGCTTTCTTT. The chain joins TRBV6-2 or TRBV6-3 to TRBJ1-1; no clear D. Germline loops: CDR1 MNHEY, CDR2 SVGEGT. This CDR3 has 13 residues. Trimming shortened V by 2 bases and J by 2 bases, and 6 bases separated the two germline ends.

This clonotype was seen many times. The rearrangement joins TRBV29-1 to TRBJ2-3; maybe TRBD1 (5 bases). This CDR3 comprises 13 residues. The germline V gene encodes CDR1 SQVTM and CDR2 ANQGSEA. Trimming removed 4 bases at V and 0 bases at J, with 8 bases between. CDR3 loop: CSVAGASTDTQYF. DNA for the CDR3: TGCAGCGTTGCTGGGGCCAGCACAGATACGCAGTATTTT.

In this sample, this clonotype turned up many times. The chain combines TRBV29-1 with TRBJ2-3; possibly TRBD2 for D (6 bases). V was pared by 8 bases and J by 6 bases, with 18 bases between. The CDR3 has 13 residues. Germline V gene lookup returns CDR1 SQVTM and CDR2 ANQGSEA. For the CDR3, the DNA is TGCAGCATTTGGGGGACTCCTGTGGATACGCAGTATTTT. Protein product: CSIWGTPVDTQYF.

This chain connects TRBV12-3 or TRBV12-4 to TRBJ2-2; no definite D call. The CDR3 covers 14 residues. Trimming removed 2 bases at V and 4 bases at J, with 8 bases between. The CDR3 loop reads CASSLIGPTGELFF. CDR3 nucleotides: TGTGCCAGCAGTTTAATAGGGCCCACCGGGGAGCTGTTTTTT.

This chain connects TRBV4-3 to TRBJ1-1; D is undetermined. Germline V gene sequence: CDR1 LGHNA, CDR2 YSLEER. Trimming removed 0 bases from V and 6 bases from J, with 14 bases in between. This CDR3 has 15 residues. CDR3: CASSQDREGPPEAFF. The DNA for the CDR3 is TGCGCCAGCAGCCAAGATAGAGAAGGGCCCCCTGAAGCTTTCTTT.

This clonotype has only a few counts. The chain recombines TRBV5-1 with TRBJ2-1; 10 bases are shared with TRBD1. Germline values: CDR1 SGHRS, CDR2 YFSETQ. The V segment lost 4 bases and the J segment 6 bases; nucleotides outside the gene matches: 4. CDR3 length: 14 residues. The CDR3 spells CASSMGQGTNEQFF. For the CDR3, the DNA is TGCGCCAGCAGCATGGGACAGGGGACCAATGAGCAGTTCTTC.

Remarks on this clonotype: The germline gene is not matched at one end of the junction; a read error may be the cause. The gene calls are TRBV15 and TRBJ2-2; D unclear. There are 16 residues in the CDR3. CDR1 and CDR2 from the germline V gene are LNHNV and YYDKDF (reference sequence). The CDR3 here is CATSPRTFANTWELFF. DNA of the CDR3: TGTGCCACCAGCCCTAGGACGTTCGCGAACACCTGGGAGCTGTTTTTT.

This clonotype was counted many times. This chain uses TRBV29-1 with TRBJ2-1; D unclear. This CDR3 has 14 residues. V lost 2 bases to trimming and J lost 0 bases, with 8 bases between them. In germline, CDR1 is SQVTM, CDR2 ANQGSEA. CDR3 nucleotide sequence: TGCAGCGTTGAATACATGAGCTCCTACAATGAGCAGTTCTTC. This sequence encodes CSVEYMSSYNEQFF.

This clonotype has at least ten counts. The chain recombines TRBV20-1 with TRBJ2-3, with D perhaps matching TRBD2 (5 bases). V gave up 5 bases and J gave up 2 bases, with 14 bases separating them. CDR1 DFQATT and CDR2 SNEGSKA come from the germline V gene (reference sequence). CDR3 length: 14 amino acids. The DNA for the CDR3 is TGCAGTGCTGCAACTAGGACCCTCACAGATACGCAGTATTTT. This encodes CSAATRTLTDTQYF.

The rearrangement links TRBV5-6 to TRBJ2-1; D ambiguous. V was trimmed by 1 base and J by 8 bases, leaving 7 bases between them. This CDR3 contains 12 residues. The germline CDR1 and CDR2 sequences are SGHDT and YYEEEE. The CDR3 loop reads CASSLFWDEQFF. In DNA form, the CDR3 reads TGTGCCAGCAGCTTGTTCTGGGATGAGCAGTTCTTC.

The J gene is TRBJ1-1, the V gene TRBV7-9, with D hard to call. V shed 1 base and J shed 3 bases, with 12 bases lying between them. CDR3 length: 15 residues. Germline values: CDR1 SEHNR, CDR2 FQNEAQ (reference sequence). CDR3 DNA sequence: TGTGCCAGCAGCTTAGGAAGGGTAGAGGACACTGAAGCTTTCTTT. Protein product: CASSLGRVEDTEAFF.

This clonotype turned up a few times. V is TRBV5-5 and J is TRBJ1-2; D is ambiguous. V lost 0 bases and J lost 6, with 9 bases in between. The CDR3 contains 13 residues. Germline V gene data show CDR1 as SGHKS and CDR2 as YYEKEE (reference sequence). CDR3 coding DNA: TGTGCCAGCAGCTTGGCGTCAGTCGATGGCTACACCTTC. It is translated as CASSLASVDGYTF.

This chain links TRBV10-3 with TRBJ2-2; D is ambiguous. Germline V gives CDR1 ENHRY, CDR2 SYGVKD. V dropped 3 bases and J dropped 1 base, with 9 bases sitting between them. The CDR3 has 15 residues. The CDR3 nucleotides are TGTGCCATCAGTGACGGTAGGGTGAACACCGGGGAGCTGTTTTTT. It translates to CAISDGRVNTGELFF.

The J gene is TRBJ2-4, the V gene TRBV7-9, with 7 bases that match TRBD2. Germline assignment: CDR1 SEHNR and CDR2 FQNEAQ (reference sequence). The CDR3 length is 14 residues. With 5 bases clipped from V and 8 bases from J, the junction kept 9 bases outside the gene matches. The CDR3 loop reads CASSQPGRRDIQYF. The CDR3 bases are TGTGCCAGCAGCCAACCCGGGAGGAGGGACATTCAGTACTTC.

In DNA form, the CDR3 reads TGTGCCAGCAGCTCCCCAAGACTAGCGGGGGGGCCCTATAGCACAGATACGCAGTATTTT. Encoded protein: CASSSPRLAGGPYSTDTQYF. The chain combines TRBV11-2 with TRBJ2-3, with 14 bases aligning to TRBD2. Per the germline V gene, CDR1 is SGHAT and CDR2 is FQNNGV. V shed 4 bases and J 0 bases; nucleotides not matched to a gene: 12. The length of the CDR3 is 20 residues.

The CDR3 DNA follows: TGCGCCAGCAGCTTGGACAGGGAGAGGCCTAATGAAAAACTGTTTTTT. Its protein product is CASSLDRERPNEKLFF. This chain links TRBV5-1 with TRBJ1-4, with a possible D match to TRBD1 (6 bases). The CDR3 is made up of 16 amino acids. CDR1 and CDR2 from the germline V gene are SGHRS and YFSETQ. The V and J ends lost 0 bases and 3 bases respectively, with 12 bases between them.

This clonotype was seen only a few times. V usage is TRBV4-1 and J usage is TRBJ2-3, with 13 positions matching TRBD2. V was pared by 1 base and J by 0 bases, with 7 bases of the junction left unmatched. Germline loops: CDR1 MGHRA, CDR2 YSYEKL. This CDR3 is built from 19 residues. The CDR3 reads CASSQGLAGGLTSTDTQYF. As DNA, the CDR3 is TGCGCCAGCAGCCAAGGACTAGCGGGGGGCCTTACTAGCACAGATACGCAGTATTTT.

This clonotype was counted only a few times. For the CDR3, the DNA is TGCGCCAGCAGCCAAGATCCAGCGGGGAATTACGAGCAGTACTTC. It is translated as CASSQDPAGNYEQYF. The J gene is TRBJ2-7, the V gene TRBV4-3, with TRBD2 matching over 7 bases. The trim removed 0 bases at V and 4 bases at J, leaving 6 bases unmatched. The CDR3 has 15 residues. The germline V gene encodes CDR1 LGHNA and CDR2 YSLEER.

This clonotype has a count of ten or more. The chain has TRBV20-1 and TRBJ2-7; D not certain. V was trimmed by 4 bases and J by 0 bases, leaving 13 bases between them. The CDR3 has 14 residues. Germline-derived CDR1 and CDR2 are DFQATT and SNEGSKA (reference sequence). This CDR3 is CSAIKVSSSYEQYV. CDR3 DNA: TGCAGTGCTATTAAGGTCTCCAGCTCCTACGAGCAGTACGTC.

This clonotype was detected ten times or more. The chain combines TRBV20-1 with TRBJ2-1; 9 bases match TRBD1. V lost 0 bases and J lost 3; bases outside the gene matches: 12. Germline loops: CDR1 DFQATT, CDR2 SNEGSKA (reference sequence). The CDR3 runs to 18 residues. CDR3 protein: CSAREGAVSDRGYNEQFF. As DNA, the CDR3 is TGCAGTGCTAGAGAGGGGGCTGTTTCGGACAGGGGCTACAATGAGCAGTTCTTC.

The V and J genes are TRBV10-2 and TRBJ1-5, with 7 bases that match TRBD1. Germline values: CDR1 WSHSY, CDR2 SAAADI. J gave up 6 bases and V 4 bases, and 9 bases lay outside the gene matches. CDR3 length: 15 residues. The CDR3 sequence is CASSGIQGGAQPQHF. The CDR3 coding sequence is TGCGCCAGCAGTGGAATTCAGGGGGGGGCTCAGCCCCAGCATTTT.

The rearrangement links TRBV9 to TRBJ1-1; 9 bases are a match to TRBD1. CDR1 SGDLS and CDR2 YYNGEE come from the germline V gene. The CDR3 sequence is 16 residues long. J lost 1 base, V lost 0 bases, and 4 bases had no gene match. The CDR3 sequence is CASSVGTGEWNTEAFF. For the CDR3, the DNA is TGTGCCAGCAGCGTAGGGACAGGGGAGTGGAACACTGAAGCTTTCTTT.